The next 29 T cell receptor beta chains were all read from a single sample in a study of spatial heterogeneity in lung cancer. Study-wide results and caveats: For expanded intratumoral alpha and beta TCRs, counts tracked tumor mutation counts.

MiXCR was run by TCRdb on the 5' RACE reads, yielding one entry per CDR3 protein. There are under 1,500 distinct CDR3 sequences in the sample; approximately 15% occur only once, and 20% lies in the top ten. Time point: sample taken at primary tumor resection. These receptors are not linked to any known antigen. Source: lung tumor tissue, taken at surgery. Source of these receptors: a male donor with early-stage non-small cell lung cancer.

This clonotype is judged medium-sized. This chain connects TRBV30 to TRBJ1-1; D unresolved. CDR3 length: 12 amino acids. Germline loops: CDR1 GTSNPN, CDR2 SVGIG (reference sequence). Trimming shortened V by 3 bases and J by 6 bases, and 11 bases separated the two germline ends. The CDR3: CAWRIGNAEAFF. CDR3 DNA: TGTGCCTGGAGGATAGGTAACGCTGAAGCTTTCTTT.

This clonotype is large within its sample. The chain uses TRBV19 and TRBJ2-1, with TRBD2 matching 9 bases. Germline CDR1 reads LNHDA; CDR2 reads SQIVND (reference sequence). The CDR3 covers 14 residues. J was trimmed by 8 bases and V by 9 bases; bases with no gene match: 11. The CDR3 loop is CASTGTSIFYEQFF. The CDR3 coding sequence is TGTGCCAGCACCGGGACTAGCATTTTCTATGAGCAGTTCTTC.

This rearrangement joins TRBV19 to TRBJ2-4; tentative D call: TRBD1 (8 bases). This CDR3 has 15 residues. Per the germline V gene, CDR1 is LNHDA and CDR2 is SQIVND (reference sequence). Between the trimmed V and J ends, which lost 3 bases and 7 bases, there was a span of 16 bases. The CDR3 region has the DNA TGTGCCAGTAGTATGATAGACAGGGGAGGGAACATTCAGTACTTC. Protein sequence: CASSMIDRGGNIQYF.

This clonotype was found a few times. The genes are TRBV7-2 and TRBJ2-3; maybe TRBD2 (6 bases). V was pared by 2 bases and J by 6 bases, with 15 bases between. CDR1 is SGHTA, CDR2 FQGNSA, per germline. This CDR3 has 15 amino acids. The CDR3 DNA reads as TGTGCCAGCAGCTTAAACCCGGGAGAAGGCGATACGCAGTATTTT. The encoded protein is CASSLNPGEGDTQYF.

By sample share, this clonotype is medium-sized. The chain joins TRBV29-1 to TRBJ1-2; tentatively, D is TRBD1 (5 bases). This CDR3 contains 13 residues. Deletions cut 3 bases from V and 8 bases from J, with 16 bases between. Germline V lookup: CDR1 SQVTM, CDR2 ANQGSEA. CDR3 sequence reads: CSVDSGAPEGYTF. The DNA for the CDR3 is TGCAGCGTTGATTCCGGGGCCCCCGAGGGCTACACCTTC.

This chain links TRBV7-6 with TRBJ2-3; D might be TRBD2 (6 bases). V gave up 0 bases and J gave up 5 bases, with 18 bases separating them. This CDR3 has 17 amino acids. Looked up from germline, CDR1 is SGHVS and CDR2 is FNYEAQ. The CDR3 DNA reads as TGTGCCAGCAGCTTAGCGTATCCCGGGGGTGGTGAAGATACGCAGTATTTT. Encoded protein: CASSLAYPGGGEDTQYF.

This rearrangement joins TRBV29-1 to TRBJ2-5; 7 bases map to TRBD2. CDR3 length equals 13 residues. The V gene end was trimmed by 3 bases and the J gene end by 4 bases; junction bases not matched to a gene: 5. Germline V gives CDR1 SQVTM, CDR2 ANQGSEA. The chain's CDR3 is CSVERTSGETQYF. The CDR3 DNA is TGCAGCGTTGAGAGGACTAGTGGAGAGACCCAGTACTTC.

In DNA, the CDR3 is TGTGCCAGCAGCCTCCCCCTGCAGACATATTCACCCCTCCACTTT. This sequence encodes CASSLPLQTYSPLHF. The J gene is TRBJ1-6, the V gene TRBV28; D call uncertain. V was cut by 6 bases and J by 8 bases, with 17 bases left in between. The germline gives CDR1 MDHEN, CDR2 SYDVKM. This CDR3 contains 15 residues.

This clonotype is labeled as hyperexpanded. CDR3 DNA sequence: TGTGCCAGCAGTGAATTGTTAGCCAAAAACATTCAGTACTTC. This codes for CASSELLAKNIQYF. J is TRBJ2-4 and V is TRBV2; D is uncertain. The CDR3 consists of 14 residues. V was trimmed by 2 bases and J by 0 bases, leaving 5 bases between them. Looked up from germline, CDR1 is SNHLY and CDR2 is FYNNEI.

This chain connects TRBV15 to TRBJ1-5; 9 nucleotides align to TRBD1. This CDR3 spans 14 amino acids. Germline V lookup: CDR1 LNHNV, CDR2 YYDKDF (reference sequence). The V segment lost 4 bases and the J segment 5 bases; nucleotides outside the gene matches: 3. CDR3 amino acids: CATSIDRGYQPQHF. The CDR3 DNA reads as TGTGCCACCAGCATTGACAGGGGGTATCAGCCCCAGCATTTT. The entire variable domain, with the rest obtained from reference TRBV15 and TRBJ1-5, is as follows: DAMVIQNPRYQVTQFGKPVTLSCSQTLNHNVMYWYQQKSSQAPKLLFHYYDKDFNNEADTPDNFQSRRPNTSFCFLDIRSPGLGDTAMYLCATSIDRGYQPQHFGDGTRLSIL.

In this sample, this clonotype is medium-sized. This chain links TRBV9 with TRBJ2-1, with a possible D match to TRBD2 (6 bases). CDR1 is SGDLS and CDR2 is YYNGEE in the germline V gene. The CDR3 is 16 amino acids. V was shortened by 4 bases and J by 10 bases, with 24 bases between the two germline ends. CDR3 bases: TGTGCCAGCAGCCCAGCAGGGCCTAGCGCCTTCGTCGAGCAGTTCTTC. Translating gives CASSPAGPSAFVEQFF.

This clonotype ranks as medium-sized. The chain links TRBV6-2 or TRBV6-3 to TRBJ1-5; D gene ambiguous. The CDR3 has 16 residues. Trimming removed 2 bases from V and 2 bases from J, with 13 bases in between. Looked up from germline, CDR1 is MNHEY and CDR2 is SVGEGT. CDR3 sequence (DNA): TGTGCCAGCAGTTACGACGGACCTGGCGGCAATCAGCCCCAGCATTTT. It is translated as CASSYDGPGGNQPQHF.

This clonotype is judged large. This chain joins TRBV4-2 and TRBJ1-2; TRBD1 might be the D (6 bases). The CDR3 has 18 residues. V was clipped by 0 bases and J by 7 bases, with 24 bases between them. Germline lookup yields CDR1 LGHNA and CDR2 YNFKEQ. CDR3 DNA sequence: TGTGCCAGCAGCCAAGATACGGGGCAGGGGACGGCTACTTTTGGCTACACCTTC. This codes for CASSQDTGQGTATFGYTF.

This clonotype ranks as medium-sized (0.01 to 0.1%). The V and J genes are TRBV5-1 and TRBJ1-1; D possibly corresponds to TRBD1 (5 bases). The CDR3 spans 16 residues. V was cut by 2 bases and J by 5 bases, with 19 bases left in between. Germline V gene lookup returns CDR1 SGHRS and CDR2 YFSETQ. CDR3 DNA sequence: TGCGCCAGCAGCTTTGGGACTGCCACCCGAGGGACTGAAGCTTTCTTT. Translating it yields CASSFGTATRGTEAFF. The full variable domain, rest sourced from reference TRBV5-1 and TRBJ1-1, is KAGVTQTPRYLIKTRGQQVTLSCSPISGHRSVSWYQQTPGQGLQFLFEYFSETQRNKGNFPGRFSGRQFSNSRSEMNVSTLELGDSALYLCASSFGTATRGTEAFFGQGTRLTVV.

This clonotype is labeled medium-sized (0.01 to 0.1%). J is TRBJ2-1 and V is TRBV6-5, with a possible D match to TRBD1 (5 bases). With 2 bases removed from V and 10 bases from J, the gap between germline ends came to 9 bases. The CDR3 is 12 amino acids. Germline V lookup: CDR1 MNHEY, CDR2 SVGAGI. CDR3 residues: CASSYPKGEQFF. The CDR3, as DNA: TGTGCCAGCAGTTACCCGAAGGGGGAGCAGTTCTTC.

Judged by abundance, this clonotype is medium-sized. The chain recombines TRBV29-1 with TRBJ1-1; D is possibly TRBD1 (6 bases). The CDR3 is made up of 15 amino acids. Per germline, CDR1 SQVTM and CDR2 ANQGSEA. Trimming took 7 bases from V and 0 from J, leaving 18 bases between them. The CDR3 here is CSAPGQSNMNTEAFF. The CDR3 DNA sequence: TGCAGCGCCCCTGGACAGTCGAACATGAACACTGAAGCTTTCTTT.

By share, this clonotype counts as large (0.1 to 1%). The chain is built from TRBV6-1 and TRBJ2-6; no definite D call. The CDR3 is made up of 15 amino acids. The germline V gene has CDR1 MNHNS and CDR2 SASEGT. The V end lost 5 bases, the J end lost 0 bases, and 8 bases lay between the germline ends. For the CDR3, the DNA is TGTGCCAGCAGTTCCCGGATCTCTGGGGCCAACGTCCTGACTTTC. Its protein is CASSSRISGANVLTF.

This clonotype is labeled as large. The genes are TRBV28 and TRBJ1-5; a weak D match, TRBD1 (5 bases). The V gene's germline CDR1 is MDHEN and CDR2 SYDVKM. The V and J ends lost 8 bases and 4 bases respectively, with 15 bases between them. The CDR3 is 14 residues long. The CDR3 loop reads CASRGGSGNQPQHF. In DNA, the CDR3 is TGTGCCAGCCGGGGGGGGTCAGGAAATCAGCCCCAGCATTTT.

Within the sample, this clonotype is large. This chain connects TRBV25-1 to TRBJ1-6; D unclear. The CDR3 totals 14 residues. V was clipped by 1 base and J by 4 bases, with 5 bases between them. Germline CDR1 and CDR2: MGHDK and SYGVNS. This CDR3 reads CASSESGYNSPLHF. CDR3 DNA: TGTGCCAGCAGTGAATCCGGGTATAATTCACCCCTCCACTTT.

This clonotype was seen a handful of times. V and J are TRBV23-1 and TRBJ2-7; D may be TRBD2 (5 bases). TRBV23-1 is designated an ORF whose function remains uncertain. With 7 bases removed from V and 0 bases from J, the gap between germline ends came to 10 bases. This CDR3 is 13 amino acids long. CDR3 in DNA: TGCGCCAGCATCCCGGGGAGCTCCTACGAGCAGTACTTC. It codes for CASIPGSSYEQYF.

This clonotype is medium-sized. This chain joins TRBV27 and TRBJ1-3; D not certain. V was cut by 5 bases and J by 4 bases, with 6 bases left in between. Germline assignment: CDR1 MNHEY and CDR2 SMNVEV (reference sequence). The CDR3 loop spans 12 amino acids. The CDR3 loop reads CASSPGGNTIYF. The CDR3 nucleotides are TGTGCCAGCAGTCCGGGAGGAAACACCATATATTTT.

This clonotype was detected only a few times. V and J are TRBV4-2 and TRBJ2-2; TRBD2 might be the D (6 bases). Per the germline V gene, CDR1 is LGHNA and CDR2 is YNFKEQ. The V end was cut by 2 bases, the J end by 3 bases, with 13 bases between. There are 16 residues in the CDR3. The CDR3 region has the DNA TGTGCCAGCAGCCAAAGAACAAGGAGGGACACCGGGGAGCTGTTTTTT. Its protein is CASSQRTRRDTGELFF.

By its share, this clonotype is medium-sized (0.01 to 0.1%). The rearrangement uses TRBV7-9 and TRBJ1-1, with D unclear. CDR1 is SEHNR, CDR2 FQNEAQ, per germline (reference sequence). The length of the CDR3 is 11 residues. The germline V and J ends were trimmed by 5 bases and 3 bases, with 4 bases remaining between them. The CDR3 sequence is CASSRHTEAFF. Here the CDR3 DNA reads TGTGCCAGCAGCCGTCACACTGAAGCTTTCTTT.

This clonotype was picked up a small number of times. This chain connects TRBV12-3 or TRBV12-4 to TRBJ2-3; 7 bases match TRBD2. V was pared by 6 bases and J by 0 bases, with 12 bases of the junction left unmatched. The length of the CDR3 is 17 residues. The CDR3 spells CASSSSGASSSTDTQYF. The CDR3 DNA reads TGTGCCAGCAGCTCAAGCGGGGCCTCTTCTAGCACAGATACGCAGTATTTT.

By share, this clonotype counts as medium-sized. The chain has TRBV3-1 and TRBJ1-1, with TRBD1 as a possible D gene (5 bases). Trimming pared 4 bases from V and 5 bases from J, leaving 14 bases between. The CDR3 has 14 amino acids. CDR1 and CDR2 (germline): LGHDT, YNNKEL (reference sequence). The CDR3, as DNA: TGTGCCAGCAGCCGCCGGGACTGGTGGACTGAAGCTTTCTTT. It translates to CASSRRDWWTEAFF.

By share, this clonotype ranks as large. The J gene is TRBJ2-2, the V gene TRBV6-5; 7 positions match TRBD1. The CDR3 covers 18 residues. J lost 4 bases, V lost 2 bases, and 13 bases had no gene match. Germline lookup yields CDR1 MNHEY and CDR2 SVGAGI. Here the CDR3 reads CASSYKNAAGGATGELFF. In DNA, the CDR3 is TGTGCCAGCAGTTACAAGAACGCAGCAGGGGGAGCCACCGGGGAGCTGTTTTTT.

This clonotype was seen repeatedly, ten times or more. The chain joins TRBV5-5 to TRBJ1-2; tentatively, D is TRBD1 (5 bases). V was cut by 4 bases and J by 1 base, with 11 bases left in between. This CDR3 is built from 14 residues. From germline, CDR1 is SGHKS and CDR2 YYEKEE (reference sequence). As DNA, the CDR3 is TGTGCCAGCAGCCTGACAGAGATTAACTATGGCTACACCTTC. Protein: CASSLTEINYGYTF.

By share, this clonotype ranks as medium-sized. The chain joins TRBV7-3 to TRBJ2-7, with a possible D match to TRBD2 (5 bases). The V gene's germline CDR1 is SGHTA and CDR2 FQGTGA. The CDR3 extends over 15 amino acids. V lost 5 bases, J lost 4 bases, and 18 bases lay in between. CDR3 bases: TGTGCCAGCAGCCCGCGGCCGGCGGGCGCTTACGAGCAGTACTTC. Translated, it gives CASSPRPAGAYEQYF.

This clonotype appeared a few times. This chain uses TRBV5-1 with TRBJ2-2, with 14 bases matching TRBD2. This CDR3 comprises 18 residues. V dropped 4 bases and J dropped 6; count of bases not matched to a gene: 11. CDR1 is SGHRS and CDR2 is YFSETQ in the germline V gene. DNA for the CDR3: TGCGCCAGCAGCACCGGGACTAGCGGGAGACCGGGCGCCGGGGAGCTGTTTTTT. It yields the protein CASSTGTSGRPGAGELFF. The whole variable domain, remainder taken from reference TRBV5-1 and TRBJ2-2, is KAGVTQTPRYLIKTRGQQVTLSCSPISGHRSVSWYQQTPGQGLQFLFEYFSETQRNKGNFPGRFSGRQFSNSRSEMNVSTLELGDSALYLCASSTGTSGRPGAGELFFGEGSRLTVL.